The clone carrying this TCR beta chain was seen a single time. No antigen is known for it. Having been cultured for roughly 9 days, the cells underwent CD4+ T cell isolation. Nucleocapsid antibody tests were negative, and the vaccine recipients had no prior SARS-CoV-2 infection. Half-medium changes using IL-2 medium occurred on days 3 and 7. The method was immunoSEQ multiplex PCR; TCRdb's version includes in-frame clones alone and lacks a portion of them. This table has about 72,000 clones, 75% to 80% appearing once. This entry belongs to a study of vaccination effects on CD4 cells after COVID-19. Study outcomes and limitations: Late post-vaccination samples showed marked contraction of infection- and vaccine-induced clones.

Germline trimming cut 0 bases from V and 4 bases from J; bases unmatched to any gene: 9. There are 16 residues in the CDR3. Germline V CDR1 and CDR2: SGHNT, YYREEE (reference sequence). This receptor was taken from a human donor who received a COVID-19 vaccine. The chain uses TRBV5-4 and TRBJ1-1; 7 nucleotides line up with TRBD1. Here the sequenced sample was CD4+ T cells from PBMCs cultured without peptide, taken before COVID-19 vaccination. In DNA form, the CDR3 reads TGTGCCAGCAGCTTGGACTTATTGGGACAGTCCACTGAAGCTTTCTTT. Its translation is CASSLDLLGQSTEAFF. The full variable domain, rest sourced from reference TRBV5-4 and TRBJ1-1, is ETGVTQSPTHLIKTRGQQVTLRCSSQSGHNTVSWYQQALGQGPQFIFQYYREEENGRGNFPPRFSGLQFPNYSSELNVNALELDDSALYLCASSLDLLGQSTEAFFGQGTRLTVV.